The 8 T cell receptor beta chains below come from one sample, sequenced in a study of shared clonotypes between healthy human individuals. Assay used: immunoSEQ multiplex PCR; TCRdb lists only in-frame clones, some missing. The table includes hundreds of thousands of clones, roughly three quarters detected once. The source material was PBMCs. These receptors originate from a middle-aged woman in good health. Some clones in this sample may be carry-over from other donors' samples.

The chain couples TRBV25-1 to TRBJ2-7, with TRBD2 as a possible D gene (6 bases). Germline CDR1 and CDR2: MGHDK and SYGVNS. The CDR3 contains 13 residues. Trimming left V 5 bases short and J 9 bases short, with 17 bases between. The CDR3 coding sequence is TGTGCCAGCAGTCCCCAAAGGAGGGATGGGCAGTACTTC. This translates into CASSPQRRDGQYF.

The chain couples TRBV19 to TRBJ2-5, with 7 bases identical to TRBD1. The CDR3 runs to 15 residues. The V gene's germline CDR1 is LNHDA and CDR2 SQIVND (reference sequence). V shed 5 bases and J 3 bases; nucleotides not matched to a gene: 9. CDR3 bases: TGTGCCAGTAGTCTTAATCGGGACAGAGAAGAGACCCAGTACTTC. Amino acid sequence: CASSLNRDREETQYF.

The chain links TRBV28 to TRBJ2-6, with 7 positions matching TRBD1. Germline assignment: CDR1 MDHEN and CDR2 SYDVKM. CDR3 size: 17 residues. The V segment lost 10 bases and the J segment 3 bases; nucleotides outside the gene matches: 15. The DNA of the CDR3 is TGTGCCACCGACCTAGGGGGCCTCCGGGGTGGGGCCAACGTCCTGACTTTC. This translates into CATDLGGLRGGANVLTF.

V and J are TRBV9 and TRBJ2-5; no clear D. CDR1 and CDR2 from the germline V gene are SGDLS and YYNGEE. The CDR3 covers 14 residues. Deletions cut 1 base from V and 2 bases from J, with 9 bases between. The CDR3 region is CASSVTPRQETQYF. The CDR3 nucleotides read TGTGCCAGCAGCGTAACCCCTCGGCAAGAGACCCAGTACTTC.

J is TRBJ1-2 and V is TRBV20-1; 7 bases fit TRBD1. The V and J ends lost 5 bases and 6 bases, in that order; junction bases with no gene match: 3. Looked up from germline, CDR1 is DFQATT and CDR2 is SNEGSKA (reference sequence). The CDR3 runs to 11 residues. CDR3 bases: TGCAGTGCTTCTACAGGGGATGGCTACACCTTC. It codes for CSASTGDGYTF.

In its sample, this clone was seen once. At one boundary the junction diverges from the germline segment, which might be a read error. Different DNA sequences within this sample yield the same CDR3. The chain carries TRBV6-1 and TRBJ2-3; D uncertain. The CDR3 loop spans 14 amino acids. The V gene's germline CDR1 is MNHNS and CDR2 SASEGT. Here the CDR3 reads CASRLTVSTDTQYF. The CDR3 nucleotides are TGCGCCAGCAGATTAACAGTTAGCACAGATACGCAGTATTTT.

Only one count was recorded for this clone. The chain couples TRBV4-2 to TRBJ2-3, with TRBD1 identical over 11 bases. This CDR3 contains 16 residues. CDR1 is LGHNA, CDR2 YNFKEQ, per germline. V shed 1 base and J 5 bases; nucleotides not matched to a gene: 5. This CDR3 is CASSQVVGQGEDTQYF. CDR3 DNA: TGTGCCAGCAGCCAAGTAGTGGGACAGGGGGAAGATACGCAGTATTTT.

This clone has just one count. The chain combines TRBV14 with TRBJ2-1; D not certain. The V gene lost 1 base and the J gene lost 1 base, with 5 bases spanning the gap. Germline V gene lookup returns CDR1 SGHDN and CDR2 FVKESK. This CDR3 comprises 14 residues. The CDR3 region is CASSQALSYNEQFF. For the CDR3, the DNA is TGTGCCAGCAGCCAAGCTCTTTCCTACAATGAGCAGTTCTTC. The whole variable domain, filled in from reference TRBV14 and TRBJ2-1, reads EAGVTQFPSHSVIEKGQTVTLRCDPISGHDNLYWYRRVMGKEIKFLLHFVKESKQDESGMPNNRFLAERTGGTYSTLKVQPAELEDSGVYFCASSQALSYNEQFFGPGTRLTVL.